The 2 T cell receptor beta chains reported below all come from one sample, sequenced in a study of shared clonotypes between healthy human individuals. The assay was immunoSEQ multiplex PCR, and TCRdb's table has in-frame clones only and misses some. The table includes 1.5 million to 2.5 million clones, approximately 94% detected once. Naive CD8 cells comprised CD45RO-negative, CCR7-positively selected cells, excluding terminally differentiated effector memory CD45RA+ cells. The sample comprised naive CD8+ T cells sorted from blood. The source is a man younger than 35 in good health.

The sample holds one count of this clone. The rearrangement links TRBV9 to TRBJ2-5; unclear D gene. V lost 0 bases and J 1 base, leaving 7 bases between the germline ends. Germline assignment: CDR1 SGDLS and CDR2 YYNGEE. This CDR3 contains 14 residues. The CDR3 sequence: CASSVGWVQETQYF. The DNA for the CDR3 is TGTGCCAGCAGCGTAGGGTGGGTCCAAGAGACCCAGTACTTC.

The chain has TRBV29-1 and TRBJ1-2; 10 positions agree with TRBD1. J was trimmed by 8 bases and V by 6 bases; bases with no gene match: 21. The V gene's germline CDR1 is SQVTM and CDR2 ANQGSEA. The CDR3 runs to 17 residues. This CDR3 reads CSVQETWDRGDLWGYTF. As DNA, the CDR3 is TGCAGCGTCCAGGAGACCTGGGACAGGGGAGACCTTTGGGGCTACACCTTC.